Listed here are 18 T cell receptor beta chains from one sample, sequenced in a study of blood T cell repertoires in COVID-19. Method: immunoSEQ multiplex PCR; TCRdb's copy keeps in-frame clones and lacks some. The sample has a few hundred thousand clones, around 89% seen once. Sequencing was done on a sample of peripheral blood. These receptors were obtained from a man aged 18 to 30 who had recovered from COVID-19.

The chain employs TRBV7-3 and TRBJ1-4; 7 bases match TRBD1. Losses at the gene ends were 4 bases for V and 4 bases for J; bases not matched to a gene: 12. This CDR3 spans 17 amino acids. CDR1 and CDR2 (germline): SGHTA, FQGTGA. CDR3 protein: CASSSPPGQASNEKLFF. The CDR3 nucleotides are TGTGCCAGCAGCTCCCCCCCCGGACAGGCAAGTAATGAAAAACTGTTTTTT. Complete variable domain (other parts from reference TRBV7-3 and TRBJ1-4): GAGVSQTPSNKVTEKGKYVELRCDPISGHTALYWYRQSLGQGPEFLIYFQGTGAADDSGLPNDRFFAVRPEGSVSTLKIQRTERGDSAVYLCASSSPPGQASNEKLFFGSGTQLSVL.

V gene TRBV18 combines with J gene TRBJ1-2; 10 nucleotides match TRBD1. Trimming took 4 bases from V and 6 from J; bases not matched to a gene: 11. The CDR3 extends over 16 amino acids. Germline V gives CDR1 KGHSH, CDR2 LQKENI. Here the CDR3 reads CASSRDGTGEYDGYTF. The CDR3 nucleotides read TGTGCCAGCTCACGGGACGGGACAGGGGAATATGATGGCTACACCTTC. Variable domain in full (rest from reference TRBV18 and TRBJ1-2): NAGVMQNPRHLVRRRGQEARLRCSPMKGHSHVYWYRQLPEEGLKFMVYLQKENIIDESGMPKERFSAEFPKEGPSILRIQQVVRGDSAAYFCASSRDGTGEYDGYTFGSGTRLTVV.

This rearrangement joins TRBV5-5 to TRBJ1-1, with D perhaps matching TRBD1 (6 bases). The CDR3 loop spans 16 amino acids. The germline gives CDR1 SGHKS, CDR2 YYEKEE (reference sequence). V was shortened by 0 bases and J by 0 bases, with 12 bases between the two germline ends. In DNA, the CDR3 is TGTGCCAGCAGCTTGGGGGTGGGACAAATGAACACTGAAGCTTTCTTT. It is translated as CASSLGVGQMNTEAFF.

This clone occurred a few times. The CDR3 coding sequence is TGTGCCAGTACTCAACAGGGGGCAACCGGGGAGCTGTTTTTT. Its protein is CASTQQGATGELFF. The rearrangement uses TRBV19 and TRBJ2-2, with TRBD1 matching over 9 bases. Per the germline V gene, CDR1 is LNHDA and CDR2 is SQIVND (reference sequence). V lost 7 bases and J lost 5; bases outside the gene matches: 5. This CDR3 is built from 14 residues.

This sequence joins TRBV6-6 and TRBJ2-1; D may be TRBD2 (6 bases). Trimming stripped 0 bases from V and 7 bases from J, with 16 bases between. The CDR3 loop spans 16 amino acids. CDR1 and CDR2 (germline): MNHNY, SVGAGI (reference sequence). The CDR3 nucleotides are TGTGCCAGCAGTTACTCGCCCCCCGCAGGGAGGAATGAGCAGTTCTTC. This sequence encodes CASSYSPPAGRNEQFF.

This rearrangement joins TRBV6-6 to TRBJ2-1, with D unclear. The V gene's germline CDR1 is MNHNY and CDR2 SVGAGI (reference sequence). The CDR3 runs 14 residues. V was trimmed by 9 bases and J by 0 bases, leaving 12 bases between them. The DNA for the CDR3 is TGTGCCAGTATCGACTGGAGCTCCTACAATGAGCAGTTCTTC. Protein sequence: CASIDWSSYNEQFF.

The chain links TRBV7-8 to TRBJ1-6; 7 positions match TRBD1. CDR1 and CDR2 (germline): SGHVS, FQNEAQ. The length of the CDR3 is 14 residues. The V gene end was trimmed by 1 base and the J gene end by 10 bases; junction bases not matched to a gene: 4. The CDR3 sequence is CASSLGDSRSPLHF. The CDR3 DNA reads TGTGCCAGCAGCTTAGGGGACAGCCGGTCACCCCTCCACTTT.

The chain links TRBV3-1 (or the pseudogene TRBV3-2) to TRBJ1-2; 7 bases fit TRBD1. The CDR3 is 15 residues long. Germline CDR1 LGHDT, CDR2 YNNKEL (reference sequence). Trimming took 4 bases from V and 2 from J; bases not matched to a gene: 7. The CDR3 protein is CASSPITQGNYGYTF. In DNA, the CDR3 is TGTGCCAGCAGCCCAATTACACAGGGGAACTATGGCTACACCTTC.

V is TRBV6-4 and J is TRBJ2-1; TRBD2 matches at 8 bases. CDR3 length equals 16 residues. The junction had 13 bases not matched to a gene; V was cut back by 3 bases and J by 9 bases. CDR1 and CDR2 from the germline V gene are MRHNA and SNTAGT. This CDR3 reads CASSERPGGPCFEQFF. In nucleotides, the CDR3 is TGTGCCAGCAGTGAAAGACCGGGAGGGCCCTGTTTTGAGCAGTTCTTC.

The V call is TRBV27, the J call TRBJ1-1; no clear D gene. Germline V lookup: CDR1 MNHEY, CDR2 SMNVEV (reference sequence). The CDR3 spans 14 residues. The V gene lost 4 bases and the J gene lost 1 base, with 10 bases spanning the gap. The CDR3 protein is CASSSGPKNTEAFF. DNA for the CDR3: TGTGCCAGCAGTTCAGGTCCTAAGAACACTGAAGCTTTCTTT.

The V and J genes are TRBV15 and TRBJ2-2; no clear D. The germline CDR1 and CDR2 sequences are LNHNV and YYDKDF (reference sequence). Trimming removed 0 bases from V and 7 bases from J, with 9 bases in between. The CDR3 covers 14 residues. The CDR3 is CATSRDLQVGELFF. In DNA form, the CDR3 reads TGTGCCACCAGCAGAGATTTGCAGGTCGGGGAGCTGTTTTTT.

The chain joins TRBV18 to TRBJ2-2; D perhaps matches TRBD2 (6 bases). This CDR3 has 16 residues. CDR1 KGHSH and CDR2 LQKENI come from the germline V gene. V dropped 1 base and J dropped 7 bases, with 16 bases sitting between them. In nucleotides, the CDR3 is TGTGCCAGCTCACCACGGCAGTCTAGCGAGGGCGGGGAGCTGTTTTTT. As protein: CASSPRQSSEGGELFF.

The rearrangement uses TRBV11-2 and TRBJ2-7; 7 bases align to TRBD1. Trimming took 2 bases from V and 5 from J; bases not matched to a gene: 9. Germline CDR1 is SGHAT and CDR2 is FQNNGV. CDR3 length: 15 amino acids. CDR3 loop: CASSLSSGQAHEQYF. CDR3 in DNA: TGTGCCAGCAGCTTATCATCTGGACAGGCGCACGAGCAGTACTTC.

The V and J genes are TRBV5-4 and TRBJ2-6, with D possibly TRBD1 on 5 matching bases. Germline V lookup: CDR1 SGHNT, CDR2 YYREEE (reference sequence). This CDR3 comprises 15 residues. Trimming took off 3 bases at V and 0 bases at J, with 7 bases between the two ends. CDR3 region: CASSSGHSGANVLTF. CDR3 sequence (DNA): TGTGCCAGCAGCTCCGGACACTCTGGGGCCAACGTCCTGACTTTC.

This chain links TRBV7-2 with TRBJ1-2, with 9 bases that match TRBD1. The V segment lost 5 bases and the J segment 5 bases; nucleotides outside the gene matches: 9. Germline V gene data show CDR1 as SGHTA and CDR2 as FQGNSA. This CDR3 is built from 15 residues. The CDR3 here is CASSPGRGQGYGYTF. DNA of the CDR3: TGTGCCAGCAGCCCAGGAAGGGGACAGGGATATGGCTACACCTTC.

This sequence joins TRBV5-1 and TRBJ1-4; D is possibly TRBD1 (5 bases). The CDR3 runs to 13 residues. Germline CDR1 is SGHRS and CDR2 is YFSETQ. V lost 2 bases, J lost 5 bases, and 7 bases lay in between. In DNA form, the CDR3 reads TGCGCCAGCAGCTTTCCAGGGAATGAAAAACTGTTTTTT. It is translated as CASSFPGNEKLFF. Looking up the rest from reference TRBV5-1 and TRBJ1-4 gives the full variable domain: KAGVTQTPRYLIKTRGQQVTLSCSPISGHRSVSWYQQTPGQGLQFLFEYFSETQRNKGNFPGRFSGRQFSNSRSEMNVSTLELGDSALYLCASSFPGNEKLFFGSGTQLSVL.

This chain links TRBV7-8 with TRBJ2-3; TRBD2 aligns across 9 bases. The ends lost 5 bases at V and 5 bases at J; junction bases unmatched: 11. Per the germline V gene, CDR1 is SGHVS and CDR2 is FQNEAQ. The CDR3 is made up of 16 amino acids. CDR3 loop: CASSTGAGGPVDTQYF. The CDR3 DNA follows: TGTGCCAGCAGCACAGGGGCGGGGGGGCCGGTAGATACGCAGTATTTT. Looking up the rest from reference TRBV7-8 and TRBJ2-3 gives the full variable domain: GAGVSQSPRYKVAKRGQDVALRCDPISGHVSLFWYQQALGQGPEFLTYFQNEAQLDKSGLPSDRFFAERPEGSVSTLKIQRTQQEDSAVYLCASSTGAGGPVDTQYFGPGTRLTVL.

The chain uses TRBV19 and TRBJ1-2; TRBD1 is a possible D gene (5 bases). The CDR3 is 14 residues long. V was clipped by 6 bases and J by 4 bases, with 15 bases between them. Germline V gene data show CDR1 as LNHDA and CDR2 as SQIVND (reference sequence). CDR3 coding DNA: TGTGCCAGTAGGTTGTCAGGGAACGCCTATGGCTACACCTTC. Its protein product is CASRLSGNAYGYTF. The complete variable domain, with remaining parts taken from reference TRBV19 and TRBJ1-2, reads DGGITQSPKYLFRKEGQNVTLSCEQNLNHDAMYWYRQDPGQGLRLIYYSQIVNDFQKGDIAEGYSVSREKKESFPLTVTSAQKNPTAFYLCASRLSGNAYGYTFGSGTRLTVV.